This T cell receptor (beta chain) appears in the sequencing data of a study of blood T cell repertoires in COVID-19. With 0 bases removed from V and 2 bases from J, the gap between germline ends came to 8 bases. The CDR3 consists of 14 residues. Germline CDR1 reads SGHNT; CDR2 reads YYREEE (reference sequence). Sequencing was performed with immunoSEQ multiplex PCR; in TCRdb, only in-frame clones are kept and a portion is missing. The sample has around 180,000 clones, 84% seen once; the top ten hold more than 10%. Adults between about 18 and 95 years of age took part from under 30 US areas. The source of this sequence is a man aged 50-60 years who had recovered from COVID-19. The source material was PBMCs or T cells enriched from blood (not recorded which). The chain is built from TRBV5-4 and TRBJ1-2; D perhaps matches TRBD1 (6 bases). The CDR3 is CASSLVGGNYGYTF. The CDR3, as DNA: TGTGCCAGCAGCTTGGTTGGGGGCAACTATGGCTACACCTTC.